This T cell receptor beta chain was profiled in a study of blood T cell repertoires in COVID-19. The overall study: The study drew acute and convalescent COVID-19 samples from the United States, Italy and Spain. PBMCs, B-cell-depleted T cells, or T cells were the source of the cDNA or gDNA that made up the material.

Authors' processing steps: From reference gene primer amplification, estimates of nucleated cell counts were derived. Produced via immunoSEQ multiplex PCR; TCRdb's table is partial and in-frame only. V and J calls and clone size are those listed in that table; D and trimming were worked out from the DNA. The data show some 20,000 clones, with 85% to 95% seen just once and approximately 5% held by the top ten. Trimming removed 1 base at V and 9 bases at J, with 8 bases between. The V gene's germline CDR1 is GTSNPN and CDR2 SVGIG (reference sequence). There are 11 residues in the CDR3. This chain uses TRBV30 with TRBJ2-3; no clear D gene. Sequencing was done on a sample of peripheral blood. This sequence originates from a human donor in a cohort sampled during active COVID-19. The CDR3: CAWSDLSTQYF. CDR3 bases: TGTGCCTGGAGTGACTTATCGACGCAGTATTTT.